Following are 17 T cell receptor beta chains from one sample sequenced in a study of blood T cell repertoires in COVID-19 (dated by TCRdb to about 2020). The method was the immunoSEQ multiplex PCR assay. TCRdb obtained this table from immuneACCESS and retained in-frame rearrangements with V and J assigned. These tables miss some clones; where compared with another copy, unresolved V genes account for less than half of the shortfall, and the remainder is unexplained. Present in this sample are approximately 210,000 clones, over 75% of which were seen just once. Around 6.6% of the sample is in the top ten clones. Sample: peripheral blood. These TCRs come from a woman aged 35 to 49 who had recovered from COVID-19.

The V gene is TRBV19, the J gene TRBJ2-4; no clear D gene. The germline CDR1 and CDR2 sequences are LNHDA and SQIVND (reference sequence). This CDR3 is built from 15 residues. V was pared by 4 bases and J by 9 bases, with 19 bases between. CDR3 DNA sequence: TGTGCCAGTAGTAGAACCGAGCGCCGGAGTTTCATTCAGTACTTC. It is translated as CASSRTERRSFIQYF.

The chain joins TRBV7-2 to TRBJ2-7, with TRBD2 matching 12 bases. Per germline, CDR1 SGHTA and CDR2 FQGNSA. V trimming: 1 base; J trimming: 2 bases; junction bases outside the gene matches: 9. The CDR3 extends over 18 amino acids. CDR3 protein: CASSLVSSLAGGPYEQYF. CDR3 nucleotides: TGTGCCAGCAGCTTAGTTTCCAGTCTAGCGGGAGGGCCCTACGAGCAGTACTTC.

This chain joins TRBV7-8 and TRBJ1-6, with 9 bases matching TRBD1. The CDR3 has 14 residues. Germline loops: CDR1 SGHVS, CDR2 FQNEAQ. V trimming: 5 bases; J trimming: 13 bases; junction bases outside the gene matches: 9. The CDR3 coding sequence is TGTGCCAGCAGCGCCGGGACAGGGAACCTCCCCCTCCACTTT. This translates into CASSAGTGNLPLHF.

Turning to this clone: This sample also contains other DNA sequences that code for the same CDR3. The CDR3, as DNA: TGTGCCAGCAGCCGCGGACTAGCGGGAGATGAGCAGTTCTTC. This encodes CASSRGLAGDEQFF. This chain joins TRBV11-3 and TRBJ2-1; TRBD2 matches 13 bases. Germline values: CDR1 SGHNT, CDR2 YENEEA. CDR3 length: 14 amino acids. V trimming: 5 bases; J trimming: 8 bases; junction bases outside the gene matches: 3.

The chain combines TRBV7-2 with TRBJ1-1; 8 bases agree with TRBD1. Germline trimming cut 5 bases from V and 5 bases from J; bases unmatched to any gene: 10. This CDR3 is built from 15 residues. CDR1 is SGHTA and CDR2 is FQGNSA in the germline V gene. This CDR3 is CASSHSDREGTEAFF. As DNA, the CDR3 is TGTGCCAGCAGCCACTCGGACAGGGAAGGTACTGAAGCTTTCTTT.

This rearrangement joins TRBV28 to TRBJ1-2; TRBD1 matches at 11 bases. This CDR3 spans 15 amino acids. V lost 5 bases, J lost 5 bases, and 7 bases stayed unmatched. Germline-derived CDR1 and CDR2 are MDHEN and SYDVKM. The CDR3, as DNA: TGTGCCAGCAGTCCTGCCGGGACAGGGGGTTATGGCTACACCTTC. It encodes CASSPAGTGGYGYTF.

V gene TRBV6-6 combines with J gene TRBJ2-4; 7 nucleotides align to TRBD1. After removal of 4 bases from V and 3 bases from J, the junction contained 6 bases not matched to a gene. This CDR3 is 15 amino acids long. The V gene's germline CDR1 is MNHNY and CDR2 SVGAGI (reference sequence). CDR3 protein: CASSSGGVGKNIQYF. In DNA, the CDR3 is TGTGCCAGCAGTTCAGGGGGAGTGGGCAAAAACATTCAGTACTTC.

This clone was seen a handful of times. This chain links TRBV4-2 with TRBJ2-7; TRBD2 is a possible D gene (7 bases). This CDR3 has 17 residues. Germline loops: CDR1 LGHNA, CDR2 YNFKEQ. V was clipped by 1 base and J by 4 bases, with 20 bases between them. The CDR3 spells CASSQGPQGGGPYEQYF. Written as DNA, the CDR3 is TGTGCCAGCAGCCAAGGCCCTCAGGGAGGGGGGCCTTACGAGCAGTACTTC.

The V call is TRBV6-6, the J call TRBJ2-7; 9 nucleotides align to TRBD2. The CDR3 loop spans 15 amino acids. V was pared by 6 bases and J by 5 bases, with 11 bases of the junction left unmatched. Germline CDR1 and CDR2: MNHNY and SVGAGI (reference sequence). The CDR3 loop is CASRFGVAGVDEQYF. The DNA for the CDR3 is TGTGCCAGCAGGTTCGGGGTAGCGGGAGTCGACGAGCAGTACTTC.

In this sample, this clone turned up once. V and J are TRBV3-1 (or the pseudogene TRBV3-2) and TRBJ2-1; 10 nucleotides line up with TRBD2. The V segment lost 2 bases and the J segment 0 bases; nucleotides outside the gene matches: 7. The V gene's germline CDR1 is LGHDT and CDR2 YNNKEL (reference sequence). This CDR3 region has 18 residues. This CDR3 reads CASSQMTSGLGSYNEQFF. In DNA, the CDR3 is TGTGCCAGCAGCCAAATGACTAGCGGGTTAGGCTCCTACAATGAGCAGTTCTTC.

V is TRBV4-3 and J is TRBJ1-2, with D unclear. Looked up from germline, CDR1 is LGHNA and CDR2 is YSLEER. The V gene lost 0 bases and the J gene lost 1 base, with 15 bases spanning the gap. The CDR3 contains 17 residues. The CDR3 spells CASSQDFFGTDNYGYTF. CDR3 DNA sequence: TGCGCCAGCAGCCAAGACTTTTTTGGCACCGATAACTATGGCTACACCTTC.

The rearrangement joins TRBV3-1 (or the pseudogene TRBV3-2) to TRBJ1-1; D is possibly TRBD1 (5 bases). Per germline, CDR1 LGHDT and CDR2 YNNKEL (reference sequence). The CDR3 covers 12 residues. V was clipped by 4 bases and J by 8 bases, with 11 bases between them. DNA of the CDR3: TGTGCCAGCAGCCCCTGGGGGGAGGAAGCTTTCTTT. Residues: CASSPWGEEAFF.

This sequence joins TRBV7-2 and TRBJ1-5; TRBD1 aligns across 9 bases. The CDR3 runs to 14 residues. Germline trimming cut 5 bases from V and 7 bases from J; bases unmatched to any gene: 6. Germline V CDR1 and CDR2: SGHTA, FQGNSA. The CDR3 loop is CASSTRQGGQPQHF. The CDR3 coding sequence is TGTGCCAGCAGCACGCGACAGGGGGGACAGCCCCAGCATTTT.

The V and J genes are TRBV19 and TRBJ1-5, with D possibly TRBD1 on 5 matching bases. This CDR3 contains 15 residues. In germline, CDR1 is LNHDA, CDR2 SQIVND (reference sequence). V shed 3 bases and J shed 1 base, with 10 bases lying between them. The CDR3 spells CASSMVGGSNQPQHF. The CDR3 bases are TGTGCCAGTAGTATGGTGGGGGGGAGCAATCAGCCCCAGCATTTT.

This clone was seen only once. The chain employs TRBV5-1 and TRBJ2-2; 8 bases agree with TRBD2. CDR1 and CDR2 (germline): SGHRS, YFSETQ. Trimming cost V 0 bases and J 6 bases; bases outside gene matches: 13. CDR3 length: 18 amino acids. CDR3: CASSLVPHGTSSPGELFF. The CDR3 DNA reads as TGCGCCAGCAGCTTGGTACCTCACGGGACTAGTTCACCCGGGGAGCTGTTTTTT.

CDR3 protein: CASSPQGMINTEAFF. The CDR3 region has the DNA TGTGCCAGCAGCCCACAGGGAATGATAAACACTGAAGCTTTCTTT. The chain has TRBV7-9 and TRBJ1-1; a possible D gene is TRBD1 (6 bases). V gave up 5 bases and J gave up 2 bases, with 15 bases separating them. This CDR3 region has 15 residues. The germline V gene has CDR1 SEHNR and CDR2 FQNEAQ (reference sequence).

The rearrangement links TRBV13 to TRBJ1-2, with D possibly TRBD1 on 6 matching bases. V lost 1 base and J 4 bases, leaving 16 bases between the germline ends. This CDR3 contains 16 residues. Germline CDR1 is PRHDT and CDR2 is FYEKMQ (reference sequence). CDR3 amino acids: CASSLDGQGRPYGYTF. In DNA form, the CDR3 reads TGTGCCAGCAGCTTAGACGGTCAGGGGCGACCCTATGGCTACACCTTC.